Presented here are 29 T cell receptor beta chains from one specimen sequenced in a study of blood T cell repertoires in COVID-19. Assay: immunoSEQ multiplex PCR; the TCRdb copy retains only in-frame clones and omits some. Of 180,000 or so clones listed, around 87% are singletons. Sequenced material: peripheral blood. The receptors originated from a man aged 18 to 35 with acute or convalescent COVID-19.

The count of this clone is one. The gene calls are TRBV4-2 and TRBJ1-6; TRBD1 matches at 8 bases. The CDR3 totals 16 residues. Germline CDR1 and CDR2: LGHNA and YNFKEQ. After removal of 3 bases from V and 4 bases from J, the junction contained 5 bases not matched to a gene. CDR3 sequence reads: CASSQRTGQYNSPLHF. The CDR3 nucleotides read TGTGCCAGCAGCCAGAGGACAGGGCAATATAATTCACCCCTCCACTTT.

This clone has just one count. The chain links TRBV5-1 to TRBJ2-1; 8 bases line up with TRBD1. The CDR3 is made up of 15 amino acids. Germline V gives CDR1 SGHRS, CDR2 YFSETQ. With V trimmed by 0 bases and J by 6 bases, 5 bases remained unmatched. The CDR3 is CASSLATGAPNEQFF. The DNA for the CDR3 is TGCGCCAGCAGCTTGGCGACAGGGGCTCCCAATGAGCAGTTCTTC.

The V call is TRBV7-6, the J call TRBJ2-5; 10 bases map to TRBD2. The CDR3 runs to 20 residues. Germline V lookup: CDR1 SGHVS, CDR2 FNYEAQ. With 4 bases clipped from V and 4 bases from J, the junction kept 21 bases outside the gene matches. CDR3 sequence: CASSSVYLAGGGGALETQYF. The DNA of the CDR3 is TGTGCCAGCAGCTCCGTCTACTTAGCGGGGGGCGGCGGAGCTTTAGAGACCCAGTACTTC.

The V gene is TRBV30, the J gene TRBJ1-2; TRBD1 aligns across 11 bases. This CDR3 has 13 amino acids. The V segment lost 2 bases and the J segment 7 bases; nucleotides outside the gene matches: 3. Germline assignment: CDR1 GTSNPN and CDR2 SVGIG (reference sequence). CDR3 sequence: CAWSRTGGSGYTF. The CDR3, as DNA: TGTGCCTGGAGTAGGACAGGGGGCAGTGGCTACACCTTC.

As concerns this clone: This same CDR3 is encoded by further DNA sequences in the sample. V and J are TRBV3-1 (or the pseudogene TRBV3-2) and TRBJ1-1; maybe TRBD1 (5 bases). CDR3 length: 14 residues. CDR1 is LGHDT and CDR2 is YNNKEL in the germline V gene (reference sequence). V lost 1 base to trimming and J lost 4 bases, with 10 bases between them. CDR3 coding DNA: TGTGCCAGCAGCCAAGCCGGGGGGGGCACTGAAGCTTTCTTT. The encoded protein is CASSQAGGGTEAFF.

In this sample, this clone turned up a few times. The chain links TRBV7-9 to TRBJ1-1; D remains unclear. Trimming removed 5 bases from V and 0 bases from J, with 10 bases in between. Germline V gene lookup returns CDR1 SEHNR and CDR2 FQNEAQ (reference sequence). This CDR3 is built from 14 residues. The CDR3 is CASSREGMNTEAFF. DNA of the CDR3: TGTGCCAGCAGCCGGGAGGGCATGAACACTGAAGCTTTCTTT.

As DNA, the CDR3 is TGTGCCAGCAGCCGGAACGGCGGAGAAAAACTGTTTTTT. Its translation: CASSRNGGEKLFF. The chain couples TRBV7-2 to TRBJ1-4; D ambiguous. The CDR3 has 13 amino acids. The germline gives CDR1 SGHTA, CDR2 FQGNSA. V was pared by 5 bases and J by 8 bases, with 12 bases between.

This chain links TRBV6-6 with TRBJ2-5; a weak D match, TRBD2 (6 bases). Trimming shortened V by 5 bases and J by 3 bases, and 13 bases separated the two germline ends. The germline CDR1 and CDR2 sequences are MNHNY and SVGAGI (reference sequence). The CDR3 has 14 amino acids. The CDR3 is CASSPGTSKETQYF. DNA of the CDR3: TGTGCCAGCAGTCCCGGGACTTCTAAAGAGACCCAGTACTTC.

V and J are TRBV11-2 and TRBJ1-1; 7 nucleotides match TRBD1. Germline assignment: CDR1 SGHAT and CDR2 FQNNGV. This CDR3 has 15 amino acids. V shed 5 bases, J shed 6 bases, and the junction held 12 bases outside the gene matches. CDR3 nucleotide sequence: TGTGCCAGCAGCGGGGGACAGATTGGGGGCGCTGAAGCTTTCTTT. Residues: CASSGGQIGGAEAFF.

The chain links TRBV13 to TRBJ1-4; D is undetermined. V was trimmed by 2 bases and J by 5 bases, leaving 15 bases between them. Germline V gives CDR1 PRHDT, CDR2 FYEKMQ (reference sequence). The CDR3 has 16 amino acids. CDR3 in DNA: TGTGCCAGCAGCTTAAAGTCTGTGTCAGTCAATGAAAAACTGTTTTTT. This codes for CASSLKSVSVNEKLFF.

The gene calls are TRBV12-5 and TRBJ2-5; the D is unclear. Germline CDR1 is LGHNT and CDR2 is FRNRAP. The CDR3 runs to 14 residues. V was clipped by 3 bases and J by 0 bases, with 8 bases between them. In DNA, the CDR3 is TGTGCTAGTGGTTTATCCCCGGACCAAGAGACCCAGTACTTC. Translated: CASGLSPDQETQYF.

The chain couples TRBV29-1 to TRBJ2-3, with D tentatively TRBD1 (6 bases). CDR1 and CDR2 (germline): SQVTM, ANQGSEA. Trimming stripped 4 bases from V and 1 base from J, with 24 bases between. The CDR3 length is 18 residues. In DNA form, the CDR3 reads TGCAGCGTTGCCAATGACCCCAAGCAGGGGAAGGGCACAGATACGCAGTATTTT. Its protein product is CSVANDPKQGKGTDTQYF.

This chain connects TRBV4-1 to TRBJ1-3; 8 bases agree with TRBD1. Germline CDR1 MGHRA, CDR2 YSYEKL. The CDR3 sequence is 17 residues long. V was pared by 0 bases and J by 3 bases, with 7 bases of the junction left unmatched. CDR3 DNA sequence: TGCGCCAGCAGCCAAGAGCTAGACAGGGGCTTTGGAAACACCATATATTTT. It is translated as CASSQELDRGFGNTIYF.

The chain recombines TRBV12-3 or TRBV12-4 with TRBJ2-1, with a possible D match to TRBD1 (6 bases). Trimming shortened V by 5 bases and J by 3 bases, and 8 bases separated the two germline ends. The length of the CDR3 is 13 residues. The CDR3 region is CASSTGLYNEQFF. The CDR3 DNA reads TGTGCCAGCAGTACAGGGCTCTACAATGAGCAGTTCTTC.

This chain connects TRBV4-1 to TRBJ2-7; TRBD2 aligns across 10 bases. Looked up from germline, CDR1 is MGHRA and CDR2 is YSYEKL. V lost 1 base to trimming and J lost 4 bases; unmatched junction nucleotides: 4. The CDR3 is 15 amino acids. DNA for the CDR3: TGCGCCAGCAGCCAAGCTCCGACTAGCGGGTACGAGCAGTACTTC. This sequence encodes CASSQAPTSGYEQYF.

The rearrangement uses TRBV28 and TRBJ1-2; no reliable D call. The CDR3 sequence is 12 residues long. V was shortened by 7 bases and J by 4 bases, with 10 bases between the two germline ends. Germline CDR1 reads MDHEN; CDR2 reads SYDVKM. As DNA, the CDR3 is TGTGCCAGCATGGAGGCCACCTATGGCTACACCTTC. Translation: CASMEATYGYTF.

This rearrangement joins TRBV10-1 to TRBJ2-1; TRBD1 matches 10 bases. The junction had 12 bases not matched to a gene; V was cut back by 6 bases and J by 7 bases. This CDR3 spans 16 amino acids. CDR1 WNHNN and CDR2 SYGVQD come from the germline V gene (reference sequence). The CDR3 DNA follows: TGCGCCAGCAGCTACGTCCGGGACAGGGGTATGAATGAGCAGTTCTTC. Protein sequence: CASSYVRDRGMNEQFF.

The V call is TRBV7-8, the J call TRBJ2-7; 7 bases fit TRBD1. The CDR3 length is 13 residues. Per the germline V gene, CDR1 is SGHVS and CDR2 is FQNEAQ. The trim removed 4 bases at V and 13 bases at J, leaving 13 bases unmatched. The chain's CDR3 is CASSSRPGQSQYV. The CDR3 nucleotides are TGTGCCAGCAGCTCAAGACCGGGACAGTCCCAATACGTC.

The chain employs TRBV7-3 and TRBJ2-2; 13 positions match TRBD2. This CDR3 region has 16 residues. Losses at the gene ends were 4 bases for V and 5 bases for J; bases not matched to a gene: 4. CDR1 SGHTA and CDR2 FQGTGA come from the germline V gene. The DNA of the CDR3 is TGTGCCAGCAGCTCGAGACTAGCGGGAGGTACCGGGGAGCTGTTTTTT. Protein product: CASSSRLAGGTGELFF. The full variable domain, rest sourced from reference TRBV7-3 and TRBJ2-2, is GAGVSQTPSNKVTEKGKYVELRCDPISGHTALYWYRQSLGQGPEFLIYFQGTGAADDSGLPNDRFFAVRPEGSVSTLKIQRTERGDSAVYLCASSSRLAGGTGELFFGEGSRLTVL.

This clone is medium-sized (0.01 to 0.1%). This rearrangement joins TRBV30 to TRBJ1-2, with 10 bases aligning to TRBD1. The CDR3 extends over 15 amino acids. The J segment lost 4 bases and the V segment lost 5 bases, leaving 10 bases of the junction unmatched. Germline V gene lookup returns CDR1 GTSNPN and CDR2 SVGIG (reference sequence). The CDR3 protein is CAWGLGQGHFYGYTF. The CDR3 DNA reads TGTGCCTGGGGGTTGGGACAGGGGCACTTCTATGGCTACACCTTC.

The V and J genes are TRBV4-2 and TRBJ2-4, with D perhaps matching TRBD1 (6 bases). Trimming cost V 8 bases and J 2 bases, with 28 bases left between them. The CDR3 consists of 19 residues. Germline V gene sequence: CDR1 LGHNA, CDR2 YNFKEQ. In nucleotides, the CDR3 is TGTGCCAGCTCATGGCGAGCGAACAGGGCAGACCTCTCCAAAAACATTCAGTACTTC. The encoded protein is CASSWRANRADLSKNIQYF.

The CDR3 DNA follows: TGTGCCAGCAGCTTAGGTCTCAACTATGGCTACACCTTC. Translated, it gives CASSLGLNYGYTF. V gene TRBV7-8 combines with J gene TRBJ1-2; unclear D gene. Germline-derived CDR1 and CDR2 are SGHVS and FQNEAQ. The CDR3 spans 13 residues. Deletions cut 1 base from V and 2 bases from J, with 5 bases between.

This chain joins TRBV27 and TRBJ1-5, with 11 bases fitting TRBD1. The junction had 7 bases not matched to a gene; V was cut back by 6 bases and J by 6 bases. Germline V gene lookup returns CDR1 MNHEY and CDR2 SMNVEV (reference sequence). The CDR3 has 15 amino acids. As DNA, the CDR3 is TGTGCCAGCAGCCCCGGGACAGGGGGAGGTCAGCCCCAGCATTTT. Amino acid sequence: CASSPGTGGGQPQHF.

This rearrangement joins TRBV7-9 to TRBJ2-2, with D possibly being TRBD2 (5 bases). CDR3 length equals 14 residues. V was pared by 6 bases and J by 4 bases, with 12 bases between. The germline gives CDR1 SEHNR, CDR2 FQNEAQ (reference sequence). CDR3 coding DNA: TGTGCCAGCAGTCCCGGACTGAGCACCGGGGAGCTGTTTTTT. Amino acid sequence: CASSPGLSTGELFF.

Comment on this clone: The germline gene is not matched at one end of the junction; a read error may be the cause. The V and J genes are TRBV7-9 and TRBJ2-3, with 10 positions matching TRBD2. Germline lookup yields CDR1 SEHNR and CDR2 FQNEAQ (reference sequence). CDR3 size: 14 residues. CDR3 protein: CASSLAGATDTQYF. As DNA, the CDR3 is TGTGCCAGCAGCCTAGCGGGGGCGACAGATACGCAGTATTTT.

The chain joins TRBV11-2 to TRBJ2-5, with TRBD2 matching 13 bases. Losses at the gene ends were 6 bases for V and 0 bases for J; bases not matched to a gene: 7. CDR3 length equals 17 residues. Germline CDR1 SGHAT, CDR2 FQNNGV. CDR3 region: CASRPTGTSGNQETQYF. CDR3 bases: TGTGCCAGCAGGCCCACCGGGACTAGCGGGAACCAAGAGACCCAGTACTTC.

The CDR3: CAGTTNFLAGTEAFF. Here the CDR3 DNA reads TGTGCCGGCACCACAAACTTTCTGGCGGGCACTGAAGCTTTCTTT. The chain uses TRBV6-5 and TRBJ1-1; D gene uncertain. CDR3 length: 15 amino acids. Trimming cost V 11 bases and J 4 bases, with 23 bases left between them. Per germline, CDR1 MNHEY and CDR2 SVGAGI.

V and J are TRBV15 and TRBJ1-5; TRBD1 might be the D (5 bases). This CDR3 is built from 15 residues. Trimming took 1 base from V and 3 from J, leaving 10 bases between them. CDR1 and CDR2 from the germline V gene are LNHNV and YYDKDF (reference sequence). CDR3 amino acids: CATSRVGGDNQPQHF. The CDR3 coding sequence is TGTGCCACCAGCAGAGTTGGGGGGGACAATCAGCCCCAGCATTTT.

The chain has TRBV7-9 and TRBJ1-2; TRBD1 aligns across 7 bases. V shed 2 bases and J 6 bases; nucleotides not matched to a gene: 9. Germline V gives CDR1 SEHNR, CDR2 FQNEAQ (reference sequence). This CDR3 region has 15 residues. The DNA for the CDR3 is TGTGCCAGCAGCTTATCAGGACAGGCGCATGATGGCTACACCTTC. Translating gives CASSLSGQAHDGYTF.